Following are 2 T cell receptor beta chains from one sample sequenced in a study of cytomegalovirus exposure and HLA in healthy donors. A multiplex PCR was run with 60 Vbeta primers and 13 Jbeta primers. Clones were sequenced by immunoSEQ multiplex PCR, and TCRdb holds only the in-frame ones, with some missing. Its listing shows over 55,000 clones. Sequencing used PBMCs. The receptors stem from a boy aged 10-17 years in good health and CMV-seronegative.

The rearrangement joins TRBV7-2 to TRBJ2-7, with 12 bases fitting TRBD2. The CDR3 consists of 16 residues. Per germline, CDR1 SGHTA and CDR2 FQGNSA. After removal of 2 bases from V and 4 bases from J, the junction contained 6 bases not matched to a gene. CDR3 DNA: TGTGCCAGCAGCTTACCATCCGGGACTAGCGGGTACGAGCAGTACTTC. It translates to CASSLPSGTSGYEQYF.

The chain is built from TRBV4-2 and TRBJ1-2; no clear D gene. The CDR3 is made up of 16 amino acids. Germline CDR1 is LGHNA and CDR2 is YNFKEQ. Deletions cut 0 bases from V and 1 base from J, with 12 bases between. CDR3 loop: CASSQDQRADNYGYTF. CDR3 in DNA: TGTGCCAGCAGCCAAGATCAGAGGGCGGATAACTATGGCTACACCTTC.